This T cell receptor (beta chain) was sequenced during a study of yellow fever vaccine responses in identical twins. Study findings and constraints: Convergence reportedly seemed to mark part of the twins' vaccine T cell response, with personalization marking the rest.

TCRdb passed the RT-PCR reads through MiXCR, listing each CDR3 protein once. The sample lists under 20,000 distinct CDR3 sequences, roughly three fifths occurring once. In the case of this clonotype: Antigen specificity is unknown.

The CDR3 contains 15 residues. Germline CDR1 SGHTA, CDR2 FQGTGA. Trimming left V 8 bases short and J 7 bases short, with 24 bases between. Sequenced here: T cells from blood (PBMCs), unsorted or a sorted subset (not recorded which), sampled before or after yellow fever vaccination (not recorded which). This TCR was sampled from a woman aged 18-29 years who received the yellow fever vaccine. The chain carries TRBV7-3 and TRBJ2-7; D is possibly TRBD1 (5 bases). Here the CDR3 reads CASALVPGKVGEQYF. The CDR3, as DNA: TGTGCCAGCGCATTAGTTCCAGGGAAGGTTGGAGAGCAGTACTTC.